This T cell receptor (beta chain) was documented in a study of T cell changes during pregnancy in multiple sclerosis. The protocol was immunoSEQ multiplex PCR, while the TCRdb copy is restricted to in-frame clones and leaves out a portion. The sample contains some 16,000 clones, roughly 86% of which appear only once. The CDR3 has 15 residues. Germline V gene lookup returns CDR1 MNHEY and CDR2 SVGAGI. J gave up 3 bases and V 2 bases, and 4 bases lay outside the gene matches. This chain connects TRBV6-5 to TRBJ2-7; TRBD2 aligns across 10 bases. Sequences were derived from CD8+ T cells from peripheral blood mononuclear cells, sampled in the second trimester of pregnancy. The TCR comes from a female donor in good health, enrolled as a control in a pregnancy study. The CDR3, as DNA: TGTGCCAGCAGTTACGGCCCTAGCGGGGGCTACGAGCAGTACTTC. Its protein product is CASSYGPSGGYEQYF.